This is a list of T cell receptor beta chains from one sample in a study of neurological immune-mediated disorders. MiXCR, applied by TCRdb to the 5' RACE reads, yields one record per CDR3 protein. Of about 59,000 distinct CDR3 sequences in the sample, approximately 25% were seen once. The sample taken for sequencing was PBMCs. The receptors here all came from a man in his sixties with HTLV-1-associated myelopathy (HAM/TSP). The CDR3 runs from the conserved cysteine through the conserved F or W. Each record gives: D gene, V gene, J gene, clone size, CDR3 protein, CDR3 DNA. A D gene is named only where the DNA matches it firmly. Expanded clones get a size class; other rows say once, few or many, or leave the size out.

d_gene: -
v_gene: TRBV7-6
j_gene: TRBJ1-5
abundance: many
CDR3aa: CASSLAGGQPQHF
CDR3nt: TGTGCCAGCAGCTTAGCCGGGGGGCAGCCCCAGCATTTT

d_gene: -
v_gene: TRBV29-1
j_gene: TRBJ2-7
abundance: many
CDR3aa: CSVRQDSNEQYF
CDR3nt: TGCAGCGTCAGACAGGATTCCAACGAGCAGTACTTC

d_gene: -
v_gene: TRBV4-1
j_gene: TRBJ1-1
abundance: many
CDR3aa: CASSPSGGGNTEAFF
CDR3nt: TGCGCCAGCAGCCCCTCCGGGGGGGGGAACACTGAAGCTTTCTTT

d_gene: -
v_gene: TRBV7-2
j_gene: TRBJ2-7
abundance: many
CDR3aa: CASSPNDEQYF
CDR3nt: TGTGCCAGCAGCCCGAACGACGAGCAGTACTTC

d_gene: TRBD2
v_gene: TRBV7-3
j_gene: TRBJ2-1
abundance: many
CDR3aa: CASSDGTSVNEQFF
CDR3nt: TGTGCCAGCAGTGACGGGACTAGCGTGAATGAGCAGTTCTTC

d_gene: -
v_gene: TRBV7-9
j_gene: TRBJ2-3
abundance: -
CDR3aa: CASSPYSTGTSTDTQYF
CDR3nt: TGTGCCAGCAGCCCCTACTCGACAGGGACTAGCACAGATACGCAGTATTTT

d_gene: TRBD1
v_gene: TRBV18
j_gene: TRBJ2-7
abundance: -
CDR3aa: CASSPGQGIYEQYF
CDR3nt: TGTGCCAGCTCACCGGGACAGGGAATTTACGAGCAGTACTTC

d_gene: TRBD1
v_gene: TRBV5-1
j_gene: TRBJ2-5
abundance: many
CDR3aa: CASRPGQGQETQYF
CDR3nt: TGCGCCAGCAGACCAGGACAGGGACAAGAGACCCAGTACTTC

d_gene: -
v_gene: TRBV7-2
j_gene: TRBJ2-1
abundance: many
CDR3aa: CASSLGHSPYNEQFF
CDR3nt: TGTGCCAGCAGCTTGGGTCACAGCCCCTACAATGAGCAGTTCTTC

d_gene: -
v_gene: TRBV27
j_gene: TRBJ1-4
abundance: many
CDR3aa: CASSQTGRGNEKLFF
CDR3nt: TGTGCCAGCAGTCAAACGGGCCGAGGGAATGAAAAACTGTTTTTT

d_gene: -
v_gene: TRBV28
j_gene: TRBJ2-7
abundance: many
CDR3aa: CASSYPGGQGGAEQYF
CDR3nt: TGTGCCAGCAGTTACCCCGGGGGACAAGGTGGGGCCGAGCAGTACTTC

d_gene: TRBD2
v_gene: TRBV7-2
j_gene: TRBJ2-7
abundance: many
CDR3aa: CASSLGGREASYEQYF
CDR3nt: TGTGCCAGCAGCCTAGGCGGGCGGGAGGCCTCCTACGAGCAGTACTTC

d_gene: TRBD1
v_gene: TRBV20-1
j_gene: TRBJ2-5
abundance: medium-sized
CDR3aa: CSANGDRGETQYF
CDR3nt: TGCAGTGCTAATGGCGACAGGGGGGAGACCCAGTACTTC

d_gene: TRBD1
v_gene: TRBV5-1
j_gene: TRBJ2-7
abundance: many
CDR3aa: CASSRDRDYEQYF
CDR3nt: TGCGCCAGCAGCAGGGACAGGGACTACGAGCAGTACTTC

d_gene: -
v_gene: TRBV20-1
j_gene: TRBJ2-7
abundance: few
CDR3aa: CSANRGFNGSYEQYF
CDR3nt: TGCAGTGCTAATCGAGGGTTTAATGGGTCCTACGAGCAGTACTTC

d_gene: -
v_gene: TRBV2
j_gene: TRBJ2-1
abundance: many
CDR3aa: CAEQRAGGSYNEQFF
CDR3nt: TGTGCCGAGCAGAGGGCAGGAGGTTCCTACAATGAGCAGTTCTTC

d_gene: -
v_gene: TRBV27
j_gene: TRBJ1-2
abundance: many
CDR3aa: CASSLSPRGIGGYTF
CDR3nt: TGTGCCAGCAGTTTATCCCCCAGGGGAATAGGGGGCTACACCTTC

d_gene: -
v_gene: TRBV9
j_gene: TRBJ1-2
abundance: many
CDR3aa: CASSALGGNYGYTF
CDR3nt: TGTGCCAGCAGCGCCCTGGGGGGAAACTATGGCTACACCTTC

d_gene: TRBD2
v_gene: TRBV2
j_gene: TRBJ2-1
abundance: many
CDR3aa: CASGGITTSGSSRSYNEQFF
CDR3nt: TGTGCCAGTGGGGGGATTACGACTAGCGGGAGTTCCCGCTCCTACAATGAGCAGTTCTTC

d_gene: TRBD2
v_gene: TRBV20-1
j_gene: TRBJ2-2
abundance: many
CDR3aa: CSARDPRTSGSAGELFF
CDR3nt: TGCAGTGCTAGAGATCCCCGGACTAGCGGGTCAGCCGGGGAGCTGTTTTTT

d_gene: -
v_gene: TRBV12-3/TRBV12-4
j_gene: TRBJ2-1
abundance: few
CDR3aa: CASSGSTRGQRQFF
CDR3nt: TGTGCCAGCAGTGGGTCGACTCGGGGACAACGGCAGTTCTTC

d_gene: -
v_gene: TRBV5-1
j_gene: TRBJ2-6
abundance: many
CDR3aa: CASSPSGGAASGANVLTF
CDR3nt: TGCGCCAGCAGTCCCTCCGGAGGGGCAGCCTCTGGGGCCAACGTCCTGACTTTC

d_gene: TRBD1
v_gene: TRBV7-2
j_gene: TRBJ1-6
abundance: many
CDR3aa: CASSLGQGGLSPLHF
CDR3nt: TGTGCCAGCAGCCTAGGACAGGGAGGCCTTTCACCCCTCCACTTT

d_gene: -
v_gene: TRBV5-1
j_gene: TRBJ2-5
abundance: many
CDR3aa: CASSFSETQYF
CDR3nt: TGCGCCAGCAGCTTTTCAGAGACCCAGTACTTC

d_gene: TRBD2
v_gene: TRBV5-1
j_gene: TRBJ2-4
abundance: many
CDR3aa: CASSLEPGLAKNIQYF
CDR3nt: TGCGCCAGCAGCTTGGAGCCGGGACTAGCGAAAAACATTCAGTACTTC

d_gene: TRBD2
v_gene: TRBV29-1
j_gene: TRBJ2-1
abundance: medium-sized
CDR3aa: CSVANRLAGGNEQFF
CDR3nt: TGCAGCGTCGCTAATCGGCTAGCGGGAGGCAATGAGCAGTTCTTC

d_gene: -
v_gene: TRBV9
j_gene: TRBJ1-1
abundance: many
CDR3aa: CASSRPGGTEAFF
CDR3nt: TGTGCCAGCAGCCGACCCGGGGGCACTGAAGCTTTCTTT

d_gene: -
v_gene: TRBV5-1
j_gene: TRBJ1-1
abundance: few
CDR3aa: CASSLTVNTEAFF
CDR3nt: TGCGCCAGCAGCTTGACAGTGAACACTGAAGCTTTCTTT

d_gene: -
v_gene: TRBV7-2
j_gene: TRBJ2-2
abundance: many
CDR3aa: CASSFLGGTGELFF
CDR3nt: TGTGCCAGCAGCTTCTTAGGCGGCACCGGGGAGCTGTTTTTT

d_gene: TRBD1
v_gene: TRBV5-1
j_gene: TRBJ2-2
abundance: many
CDR3aa: CASSPSGQGVDTGELFF
CDR3nt: TGCGCCAGCAGCCCCTCAGGACAGGGGGTTGACACCGGGGAGCTGTTTTTT

d_gene: TRBD2
v_gene: TRBV9
j_gene: TRBJ2-7
abundance: many
CDR3aa: CASSPGGGRYSYEQYF
CDR3nt: TGTGCCAGCAGCCCTGGGGGCGGGAGGTATTCCTACGAGCAGTACTTC

d_gene: -
v_gene: TRBV28
j_gene: TRBJ2-7
abundance: -
CDR3aa: CASSSGTGLYEQYF
CDR3nt: TGTGCCAGCAGTTCCGGGACTGGCCTCTACGAGCAGTACTTC

d_gene: TRBD1
v_gene: TRBV29-1
j_gene: TRBJ1-2
abundance: -
CDR3aa: CSVELQTGRHYGYTF
CDR3nt: TGCAGCGTTGAACTCCAGACAGGGCGGCACTATGGCTACACCTTC

d_gene: -
v_gene: TRBV6-6
j_gene: TRBJ2-3
abundance: many
CDR3aa: CASSGGADTQYF
CDR3nt: TGTGCCAGCAGCGGAGGGGCAGATACGCAGTATTTT

d_gene: -
v_gene: TRBV29-1
j_gene: TRBJ2-3
abundance: many
CDR3aa: CSVDRTATSTDTQYF
CDR3nt: TGCAGCGTTGACCGGACAGCGACTAGCACAGATACGCAGTATTTT

d_gene: TRBD2
v_gene: TRBV29-1
j_gene: TRBJ2-3
abundance: many
CDR3aa: CSVGAGARPDTQYF
CDR3nt: TGCAGCGTTGGCGCGGGAGCCCGGCCAGATACGCAGTATTTT

d_gene: TRBD1
v_gene: TRBV10-3
j_gene: TRBJ1-1
abundance: many
CDR3aa: CAISGTGSEAFF
CDR3nt: TGTGCCATCAGCGGGACAGGTAGTGAAGCTTTCTTT

d_gene: -
v_gene: TRBV5-1
j_gene: TRBJ2-6
abundance: many
CDR3aa: CASSLGRSSGANVLTF
CDR3nt: TGCGCCAGCAGCTTGGGCAGGTCGTCGGGGGCCAACGTCCTGACTTTC

d_gene: -
v_gene: TRBV5-1
j_gene: TRBJ1-1
abundance: few
CDR3aa: CASSFDGTEAFF
CDR3nt: TGCGCCAGCAGCTTTGACGGGACTGAAGCTTTCTTT

d_gene: -
v_gene: TRBV28
j_gene: TRBJ1-1
abundance: many
CDR3aa: CASTSREGGNTEAFF
CDR3nt: TGTGCCAGCACCTCCCGCGAAGGGGGGAACACTGAAGCTTTCTTT

d_gene: -
v_gene: TRBV5-1
j_gene: TRBJ2-1
abundance: -
CDR3aa: CASSGGHSSYNEQFF
CDR3nt: TGCGCCAGCAGTGGGGGCCATAGCTCCTACAATGAGCAGTTCTTC

d_gene: -
v_gene: TRBV20-1
j_gene: TRBJ1-3
abundance: medium-sized
CDR3aa: CSARHSGNTIYF
CDR3nt: TGCAGTGCTAGACACTCTGGAAACACCATATATTTT

d_gene: TRBD2
v_gene: TRBV4-1
j_gene: TRBJ2-1
abundance: -
CDR3aa: CASSQDPAGVRNEQFF
CDR3nt: TGCGCCAGCAGCCAAGATCCAGCGGGAGTTCGGAATGAGCAGTTCTTC

d_gene: -
v_gene: TRBV10-3
j_gene: TRBJ1-1
abundance: many
CDR3aa: CAISGTYNTEAFF
CDR3nt: TGTGCCATCAGTGGGACGTACAACACTGAAGCTTTCTTT

d_gene: -
v_gene: TRBV5-4
j_gene: TRBJ2-3
abundance: -
CDR3aa: CASSLDADTQYF
CDR3nt: TGTGCCAGCAGCTTGGATGCAGATACGCAGTATTTT

d_gene: TRBD2
v_gene: TRBV20-1
j_gene: TRBJ2-3
abundance: many
CDR3aa: CSARDGGLAGDTQYF
CDR3nt: TGCAGTGCTAGAGATGGGGGACTAGCGGGAGATACGCAGTATTTT

d_gene: -
v_gene: TRBV7-3
j_gene: TRBJ2-2
abundance: many
CDR3aa: CASSLTGQGTGELFF
CDR3nt: TGTGCCAGCAGCTTAACAGGGCAGGGAACCGGGGAGCTGTTTTTT

d_gene: -
v_gene: TRBV18
j_gene: TRBJ1-1
abundance: -
CDR3aa: CASSPNGEAEAFF
CDR3nt: TGTGCCAGCTCACCGAACGGGGAGGCTGAAGCTTTCTTT

d_gene: -
v_gene: TRBV5-1
j_gene: TRBJ2-3
abundance: many
CDR3aa: CASSLDKPSGDTQYF
CDR3nt: TGCGCCAGCAGCTTGGATAAGCCGTCTGGAGATACGCAGTATTTT

d_gene: -
v_gene: TRBV20-1
j_gene: TRBJ2-2
abundance: -
CDR3aa: CSARVGRVNTGELFF
CDR3nt: TGCAGTGCTAGAGTCGGGCGGGTGAACACCGGGGAGCTGTTTTTT

d_gene: TRBD1
v_gene: TRBV12-3/TRBV12-4
j_gene: TRBJ1-4
abundance: many
CDR3aa: CASRYAGTGSEKLFF
CDR3nt: TGTGCCAGCAGATACGCCGGGACAGGGAGCGAAAAACTGTTTTTT

d_gene: -
v_gene: TRBV29-1
j_gene: TRBJ1-3
abundance: many
CDR3aa: CSVGGGFSGNTIYF
CDR3nt: TGCAGCGTGGGTGGGGGATTCTCTGGAAACACCATATATTTT

d_gene: -
v_gene: TRBV20-1
j_gene: TRBJ1-1
abundance: many
CDR3aa: CSARDFGSTFF
CDR3nt: TGCAGTGCTAGAGATTTCGGGTCGACTTTCTTT

d_gene: -
v_gene: TRBV5-6
j_gene: TRBJ2-7
abundance: many
CDR3aa: CASSSGIYEQYF
CDR3nt: TGTGCCAGCAGCTCCGGGATCTACGAGCAGTACTTC

d_gene: TRBD1
v_gene: TRBV20-1
j_gene: TRBJ2-5
abundance: many
CDR3aa: CSAREDGTGGGETQYF
CDR3nt: TGCAGTGCTAGAGAGGACGGGACAGGGGGCGGGGAGACCCAGTACTTC

d_gene: -
v_gene: TRBV7-3
j_gene: TRBJ2-1
abundance: once
CDR3aa: CASSSGIGNYNEQFF
CDR3nt: TGTGCCAGCAGCTCGGGGATCGGGAACTACAATGAGCAGTTCTTC

d_gene: TRBD1
v_gene: TRBV27
j_gene: TRBJ2-7
abundance: many
CDR3aa: CASARDSSDYEQYF
CDR3nt: TGTGCCAGCGCTAGGGACAGCTCAGACTACGAGCAGTACTTC

d_gene: -
v_gene: TRBV5-5
j_gene: TRBJ2-7
abundance: many
CDR3aa: CASSWSATGSYEQYF
CDR3nt: TGTGCCAGCAGCTGGTCGGCGACGGGATCCTACGAGCAGTACTTC

d_gene: TRBD2
v_gene: TRBV18
j_gene: TRBJ2-7
abundance: -
CDR3aa: CASWPRDSGGEQYF
CDR3nt: TGTGCCAGCTGGCCGAGGGATTCGGGAGGCGAGCAGTACTTC

d_gene: -
v_gene: TRBV20-1
j_gene: TRBJ1-1
abundance: -
CDR3aa: CSARRAEAFF
CDR3nt: TGCAGTGCTAGGCGGGCGGAAGCTTTCTTT